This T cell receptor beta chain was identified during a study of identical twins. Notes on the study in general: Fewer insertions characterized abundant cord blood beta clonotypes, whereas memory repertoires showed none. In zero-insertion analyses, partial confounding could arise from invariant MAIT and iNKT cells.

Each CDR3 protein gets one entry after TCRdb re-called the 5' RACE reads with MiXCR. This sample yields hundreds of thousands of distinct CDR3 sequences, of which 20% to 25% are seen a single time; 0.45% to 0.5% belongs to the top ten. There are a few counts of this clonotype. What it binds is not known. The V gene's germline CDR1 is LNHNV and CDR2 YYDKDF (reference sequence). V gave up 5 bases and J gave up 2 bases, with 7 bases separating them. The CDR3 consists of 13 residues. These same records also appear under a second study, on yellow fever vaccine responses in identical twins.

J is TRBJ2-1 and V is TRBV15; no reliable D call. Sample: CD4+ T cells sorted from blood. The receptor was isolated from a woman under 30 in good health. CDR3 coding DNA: TGTGCCACCAGCGACCAGACCTACAATGAGCAGTTCTTC. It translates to CATSDQTYNEQFF.